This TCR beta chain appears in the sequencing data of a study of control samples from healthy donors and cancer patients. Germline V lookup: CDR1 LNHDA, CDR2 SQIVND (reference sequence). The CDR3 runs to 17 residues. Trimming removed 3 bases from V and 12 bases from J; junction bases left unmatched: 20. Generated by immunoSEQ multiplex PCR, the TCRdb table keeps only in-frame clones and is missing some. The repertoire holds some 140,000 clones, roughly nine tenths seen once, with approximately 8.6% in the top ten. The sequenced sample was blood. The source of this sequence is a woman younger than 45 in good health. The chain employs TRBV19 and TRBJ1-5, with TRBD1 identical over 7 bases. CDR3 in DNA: TGTGCCAGTAGTATGCGGGGCGAGATACTGCAATCAGGGGGCCAGCATTTT. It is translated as CASSMRGEILQSGGQHF.